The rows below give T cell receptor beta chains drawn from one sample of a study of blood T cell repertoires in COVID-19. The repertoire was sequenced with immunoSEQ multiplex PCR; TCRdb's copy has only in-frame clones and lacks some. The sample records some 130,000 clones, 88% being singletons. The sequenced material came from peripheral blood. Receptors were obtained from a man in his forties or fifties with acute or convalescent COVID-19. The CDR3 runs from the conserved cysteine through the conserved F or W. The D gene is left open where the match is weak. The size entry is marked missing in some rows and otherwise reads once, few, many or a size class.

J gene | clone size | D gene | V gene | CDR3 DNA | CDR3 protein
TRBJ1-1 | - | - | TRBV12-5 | TGTGCTAGTGGTTTGGTACGGGGAGAAGCTTTCTTT | CASGLVRGEAFF
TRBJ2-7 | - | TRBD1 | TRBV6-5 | TGTGCCAGCAGTTGGGGACAGGGGTACGAGCAGTACTTC | CASSWGQGYEQYF
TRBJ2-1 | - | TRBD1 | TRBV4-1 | TGCGCCAGCAGCCAGGGACAGCCCCCAAATGAGCAGTTCTTC | CASSQGQPPNEQFF
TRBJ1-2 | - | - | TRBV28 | TGTGCCAGCAGTTTGGGGGAGGACTATGGCTACACCTTC | CASSLGEDYGYTF
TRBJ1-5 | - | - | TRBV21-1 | TGTGCCAGCAGCAACCTTTGGGGCGCGAGGCAACAGCCCCAGCATTTT | CASSNLWGARQQPQHF
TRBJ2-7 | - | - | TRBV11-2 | TGTGCCAGCAGCCCTCTAGCGAGACCCTACGAGCAGTACTTC | CASSPLARPYEQYF
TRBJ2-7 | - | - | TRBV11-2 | TGTGCCAGCAGCCACTGGGGCCGGGAGCAGTACTTC | CASSHWGREQYF
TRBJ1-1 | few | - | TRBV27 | TGTGCCAGCAGCCCGGGTCCGGTTACTGAAGCTTTCTTT | CASSPGPVTEAFF
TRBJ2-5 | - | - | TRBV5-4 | TGTGCCAGCAGCTTGTCGGGGGTGGGGGAGACCCAGTACTTC | CASSLSGVGETQYF
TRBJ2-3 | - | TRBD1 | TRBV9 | TGTGCCAGCAGCCCAGGACAGGTCACAGATACGCAGTATTTT | CASSPGQVTDTQYF
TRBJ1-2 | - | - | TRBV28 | TGTGCCAGCAGTTCCAGGGCAGGCTACACCTTC | CASSSRAGYTF
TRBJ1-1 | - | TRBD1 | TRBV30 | TGTGCCTGGAATCAGGGGGCAGGGACTGAAGCTTTCTTT | CAWNQGAGTEAFF
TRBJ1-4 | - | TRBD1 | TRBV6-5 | TGTGCCAGCAGGGGGGGACAGGGGATCCTTGAAAAACTGTTTTTT | CASRGGQGILEKLFF
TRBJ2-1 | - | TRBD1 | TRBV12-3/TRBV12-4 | TGTGCCAGCAGTCCCGACAGGGGTAGATGTTTCTTC | CASSPDRGRCFF
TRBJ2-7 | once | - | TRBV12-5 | TGTGCTAGTGCAAGCCGATTCTCCTACGAGCAGTACTTC | CASASRFSYEQYF
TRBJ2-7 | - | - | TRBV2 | TGTGCCAGCGTCCAACAGTCCTACGAGCAGTACTTC | CASVQQSYEQYF
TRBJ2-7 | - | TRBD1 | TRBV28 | TGTGCCAGCAGCCCTTGGGGGGACAGGTTTTCCTACGAGCAGTACTTC | CASSPWGDRFSYEQYF
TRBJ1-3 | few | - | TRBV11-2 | TGTGCCAGCAGCTTAGACAGGCTGATCTCTGGAAACACCATATATTTT | CASSLDRLISGNTIYF
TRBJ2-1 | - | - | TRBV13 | TGTGCCAGCAGCTCCCGTCGGGATGAGCAGTTCTTC | CASSSRRDEQFF
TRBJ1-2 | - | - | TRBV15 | TGTGCCACCAGCAGAGGAATTGCGGAAAACTATGGCTACACCTTC | CATSRGIAENYGYTF
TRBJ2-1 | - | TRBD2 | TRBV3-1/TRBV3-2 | TGTGCCAGCAGCCTGGGTCAGGAAGCGGGGTTTTACAATGAGCAGTTCTTC | CASSLGQEAGFYNEQFF
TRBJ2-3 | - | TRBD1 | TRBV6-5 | TGTGCCAGCAGTTATAGCAGGGGGCTGCCCGGTACGCAGTATTTT | CASSYSRGLPGTQYF
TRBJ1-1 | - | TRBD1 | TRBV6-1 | TGTGCCAGCAGTGAGGGACAGGGGTGGGTTAGCGCTTTCTTT | CASSEGQGWVSAFF
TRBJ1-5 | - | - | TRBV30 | TGTGCCTGGGCCCTGGGAGGGGATCAGCCCCAGCATTTT | CAWALGGDQPQHF
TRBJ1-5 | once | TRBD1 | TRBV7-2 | TGTGCCAGCAGCCCTTGGACAGGGGGCGGTCAGCCCCAGCATTTT | CASSPWTGGGQPQHF
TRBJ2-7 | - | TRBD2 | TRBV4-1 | TGCGCCAGCAGCCAAACTAGCGGGAGTTACTACGAGCAGTACTTC | CASSQTSGSYYEQYF
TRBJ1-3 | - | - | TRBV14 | TGTGCCAGCAGCCAAGACCGCGAGAGGCTTTCTGGAAACACCATATATTTT | CASSQDRERLSGNTIYF
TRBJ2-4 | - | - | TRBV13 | TGTGCCAGCACCCAAGGGGCCTACACGGGGGAGGAAAACATTCAGTACTTC | CASTQGAYTGEENIQYF
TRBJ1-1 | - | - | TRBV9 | TGTGCCAGCAGCGTAGTGGGCACGAACACTGAAGCTTTCTTT | CASSVVGTNTEAFF
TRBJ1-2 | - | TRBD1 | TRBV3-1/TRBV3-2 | TGTGCCAGCAGCTTCCACGGGACAGGGGTTTTGTATGGCTACACCTTC | CASSFHGTGVLYGYTF
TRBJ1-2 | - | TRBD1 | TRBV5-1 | TGCGCCAGCAGCTTGAACAGGGGCTATGGCTACACCTTC | CASSLNRGYGYTF
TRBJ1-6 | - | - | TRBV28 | TGTGCCACCCACGCGGGGGTTGGATCACCCCTCCACTTT | CATHAGVGSPLHF
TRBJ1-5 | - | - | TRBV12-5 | TGTGCTAGTGGTTCCCTCAGGGTCCAGGGCGGTGGAAGCAATCAGCCCCAGCATTTT | CASGSLRVQGGGSNQPQHF
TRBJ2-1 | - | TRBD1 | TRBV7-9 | TGTGCCAGCAGCGAGGACAGGTTGCAGTTCTTC | CASSEDRLQFF
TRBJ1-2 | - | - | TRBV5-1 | TGCGCCAGCAGCAACACCGCCCCGGGACTGGGAAACTATGGCTACACCTTC | CASSNTAPGLGNYGYTF
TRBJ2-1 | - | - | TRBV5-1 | TGCGCCAGCAGCTTGGTGGTAGCGAGACGCCTAGACAATGAGCAGTTCTTC | CASSLVVARRLDNEQFF
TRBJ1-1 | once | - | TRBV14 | TGTGCCAGCAGCCAAGATCTGAGACAGTCGGCGAACACTGAAGCTTTCTTT | CASSQDLRQSANTEAFF
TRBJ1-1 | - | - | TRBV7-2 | TGTGCCAGCAGCTTAGCATACAGAGCCGAAGCTTTCTTT | CASSLAYRAEAFF
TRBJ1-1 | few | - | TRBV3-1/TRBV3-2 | TGTGCCAGCAGCCCCCAAATTGAGGACTACACTGAAGCTTTCTTT | CASSPQIEDYTEAFF
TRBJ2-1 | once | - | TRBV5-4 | TGTGCCAGCAGCCATCCTTTGGGGCAAGGAAACTACAATGAGCAGTTCTTC | CASSHPLGQGNYNEQFF
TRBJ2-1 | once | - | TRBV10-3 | TGTGCCACGAGGACTCACAGCAGCTCCTACAATGAGCAGTTCTTC | CATRTHSSSYNEQFF
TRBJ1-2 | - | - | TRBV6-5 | TGTGCCAGCAGGGCAGGGGATCTTACTAACTATGGCTACACCTTC | CASRAGDLTNYGYTF
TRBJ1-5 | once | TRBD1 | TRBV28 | TGTGCCAGCAGTATCTCCGGGACAGGGGGTCAGCCCCAGCATTTT | CASSISGTGGQPQHF
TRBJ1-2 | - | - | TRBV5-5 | TGTGCCAGCAGCGAGATCGCTAGTGGGGCGAACTATGGCTACACCTTC | CASSEIASGANYGYTF
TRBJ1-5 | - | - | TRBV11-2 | TGTGCCAGCAGCTTTGGCGGACAGAATCAGCCCCAGCATTTT | CASSFGGQNQPQHF
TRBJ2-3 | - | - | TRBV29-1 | TGCAGCGTTTATCGACTATCCACAGATACGCAGTATTTT | CSVYRLSTDTQYF
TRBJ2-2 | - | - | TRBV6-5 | TGTGCCAGCAGTCTACAGGGATTGACCGGGGAGCTGTTTTTT | CASSLQGLTGELFF